Below, one TCR beta chain is given with its context. This sample stems from a study of monozygotic twins with inflammatory bowel disease. CDR3 size: 11 residues. Germline V CDR1 and CDR2: MGHDK, SYGVNS. From its re-call of the 5' RACE reads, TCRdb lists each CDR3 protein once, without DNA. The sample includes a few hundred thousand distinct CDR3 sequences. The rearrangement joins TRBV25-1 to TRBJ2-3. This receptor was identified in a human donor with ulcerative colitis or Crohn's disease, or a healthy co-twin of an affected twin (not recorded which). Sample: blood. The CDR3 is CASSASDTQYF.